This entry lists 5 T cell receptor beta chains sequenced from one sample in a study of shared clonotypes between healthy human individuals. Measured with immunoSEQ multiplex PCR; TCRdb has only the in-frame clones, and not every one. The sample consists of under 1,100,000 clones, approximately 70% of them appearing once. The specimen sequenced was memory CD4+ T cells sorted from blood. Indicated subset: CD45RA-negative fraction. Source of these receptors: a man aged 18 to 29 in good health.

The rearrangement links TRBV7-9 to TRBJ2-1; 8 bases align to TRBD2. V shed 5 bases and J 8 bases; nucleotides not matched to a gene: 5. Germline V CDR1 and CDR2: SEHNR, FQNEAQ (reference sequence). The CDR3 totals 13 residues. CDR3 sequence reads: CASSRTSQDEQFF. CDR3 coding DNA: TGTGCCAGCAGCCGGACTAGCCAAGATGAGCAGTTCTTC.

The chain links TRBV5-4 to TRBJ1-6; D remains ambiguous. V was shortened by 0 bases and J by 8 bases, with 12 bases between the two germline ends. Germline CDR1 reads SGHNT; CDR2 reads YYREEE (reference sequence). The CDR3 length is 15 residues. This CDR3 is CASSLDSGNDSPLHF. CDR3 DNA: TGTGCCAGCAGCTTGGACAGCGGAAACGATTCACCCCTCCACTTT.

This clone was recorded once. The V call is TRBV5-1, the J call TRBJ2-7, with 10 positions matching TRBD1. Germline lookup yields CDR1 SGHRS and CDR2 YFSETQ. This CDR3 contains 15 residues. Unmatched junction bases numbered 9, after V lost 4 bases and J lost 5 bases. The CDR3 reads CASSPATGGHDEQYF. Here the CDR3 DNA reads TGCGCCAGCAGCCCAGCGACAGGGGGCCACGACGAGCAGTACTTC.

The rearrangement uses TRBV9 and TRBJ1-2; maybe TRBD1 (5 bases). Germline assignment: CDR1 SGDLS and CDR2 YYNGEE. The CDR3 contains 14 residues. The germline V and J ends were trimmed by 0 bases and 6 bases, with 12 bases remaining between them. CDR3 protein: CASSVGSGSHGYTF. Here the CDR3 DNA reads TGTGCCAGCAGCGTAGGGTCAGGGAGCCATGGCTACACCTTC.

This rearrangement joins TRBV13 to TRBJ2-7, with 9 bases that match TRBD2. The ends lost 2 bases at V and 2 bases at J; junction bases unmatched: 10. Germline values: CDR1 PRHDT, CDR2 FYEKMQ (reference sequence). The CDR3 covers 17 residues. The CDR3 nucleotides are TGTGCCAGCAGCTTAATGATTGCGTCTAGCGGGACCTACGAGCAGTACTTC. Residues: CASSLMIASSGTYEQYF. Full variable domain (outside the CDR3, taken from reference TRBV13 and TRBJ2-7): AAGVIQSPRHLIKEKRETATLKCYPIPRHDTVYWYQQGPGQDPQFLISFYEKMQSDKGSIPDRFSAQQFSDYHSELNMSSLELGDSALYFCASSLMIASSGTYEQYFGPGTRLTVT.